A few counts support the clone carrying this T cell receptor (beta chain). Its antigen is as yet unknown. The data stem from a study of identical twins. Study-wide findings and caveats: Zero-insertion analyses might be partly confounded by invariant T cells like MAIT and iNKT. It was cross-sectional statistical analysis, not following the same donors, that the conclusions relied on. The models gave estimates that fell short of the out-of-frame TCR alpha sharing seen in monozygotic twins.

This CDR3 contains 15 residues. V lost 3 bases and J 2 bases, leaving 14 bases between the germline ends. Looked up from germline, CDR1 is MNHEY and CDR2 is SMNVEV (reference sequence). MiXCR was run by TCRdb on the 5' RACE reads, yielding one entry per CDR3 protein. The repertoire includes about 240,000 distinct CDR3 sequences, roughly a tenth of them detected once, and more than 8.5% sits in the top ten. The chain couples TRBV27 to TRBJ2-7; D unresolved. The receptor comes from a man between 50 and 59 years old in good health. The sample was memory T cells sorted from blood. CDR3 in amino acids: CASSLGWSSAYEQYF. The CDR3 region has the DNA TGTGCCAGCAGTTTGGGGTGGAGTTCGGCCTACGAGCAGTACTTC.